Below, 16 T cell receptor beta chains from the same sample are listed, as sequenced in a study of blood T cell repertoires in COVID-19 (dated by TCRdb to about 2020). The method was the immunoSEQ multiplex PCR assay. Imported from immuneACCESS, the table was reduced by TCRdb to in-frame sequences with V and J called. These copies leave out some clones; in studies compared against another copy, an unresolved V gene accounts for under half, and the cause of the remainder is not known. This sample lists over 150,000 clones; less than 80% were detected once. The ten largest clones represent around 20% of the sample. What was sequenced was PBMCs or T cells enriched from blood (not recorded which). These receptors were collected from a woman aged 70-85 years in a cohort exposed to, infected with or recovered from COVID-19 (not recorded which).

V and J are TRBV28 and TRBJ2-1; D is perhaps TRBD2 (5 bases). This CDR3 has 15 residues. Per the germline V gene, CDR1 is MDHEN and CDR2 is SYDVKM. V lost 2 bases to trimming and J lost 4 bases, with 12 bases between them. The CDR3 DNA sequence: TGTGCCAGCAGTTTAGGCCAGGAGGCTTACAATGAGCAGTTCTTC. This gives the protein CASSLGQEAYNEQFF.

The chain recombines TRBV5-6 with TRBJ1-2; a weak D match, TRBD1 (6 bases). CDR1 is SGHDT, CDR2 YYEEEE, per germline. The CDR3 covers 15 residues. Trimming took off 4 bases at V and 5 bases at J, with 18 bases between the two ends. The CDR3 loop is CASSGLQGSFYGYTF. The CDR3 DNA follows: TGTGCCAGCAGCGGTCTGCAGGGGAGTTTTTATGGCTACACCTTC.

CDR3 protein: CASRDAGGPADTQYF. DNA for the CDR3: TGTGCCAGTAGAGATGCGGGAGGGCCAGCAGATACGCAGTATTTT. The V and J genes are TRBV19 and TRBJ2-3, with 9 nucleotides matching TRBD2. This CDR3 region has 15 residues. Germline values: CDR1 LNHDA, CDR2 SQIVND (reference sequence). V trimming: 6 bases; J trimming: 4 bases; junction bases outside the gene matches: 8.

This chain joins TRBV10-3 and TRBJ2-1; D may be TRBD2 (5 bases). The CDR3 loop spans 14 amino acids. Trimming took off 4 bases at V and 3 bases at J, with 10 bases between the two ends. The germline V gene encodes CDR1 ENHRY and CDR2 SYGVKD. The CDR3 region has the DNA TGTGCCATCAGTGCGGGCGGGCTCTACAATGAGCAGTTCTTC. This translates into CAISAGGLYNEQFF.

This sequence joins TRBV28 and TRBJ2-7, with a weak D call TRBD1 (5 bases). This CDR3 has 14 residues. V was clipped by 8 bases and J by 7 bases, with 21 bases between them. Looked up from germline, CDR1 is MDHEN and CDR2 is SYDVKM. CDR3 protein: CASRGPGSSREQYF. In nucleotides, the CDR3 is TGTGCCAGCCGAGGCCCAGGGTCTTCTCGGGAGCAGTACTTC.

The rearrangement links TRBV28 to TRBJ2-2; D perhaps matches TRBD1 (6 bases). V shed 4 bases and J shed 3 bases, with 15 bases lying between them. The CDR3 totals 16 residues. The germline V gene encodes CDR1 MDHEN and CDR2 SYDVKM. The chain's CDR3 is CASSSVKYRDTGELFF. In DNA form, the CDR3 reads TGTGCCAGCAGTTCCGTAAAATACAGGGACACCGGGGAGCTGTTTTTT.

V and J are TRBV28 and TRBJ1-1; a possible D gene is TRBD1 (6 bases). The CDR3 spans 16 residues. The V gene's germline CDR1 is MDHEN and CDR2 SYDVKM. Trimming stripped 7 bases from V and 0 bases from J, with 18 bases between. CDR3 residues: CASTPILDRLNTEAFF. The CDR3 bases are TGTGCCAGCACCCCTATCTTGGACAGACTGAACACTGAAGCTTTCTTT.

The chain has TRBV11-2 and TRBJ2-7, with D possibly matching TRBD2 (6 bases). This CDR3 comprises 14 residues. In germline, CDR1 is SGHAT, CDR2 FQNNGV. Between the trimmed V and J ends, which lost 4 bases and 7 bases, there was a span of 17 bases. This CDR3 reads CASSSQGLPEEQYF. The CDR3 DNA sequence: TGTGCCAGCAGCTCTCAGGGACTTCCCGAGGAGCAGTACTTC.

In this sample, this clone turned up a few times. The identical CDR3 is also encoded by other nucleotide sequences in the sample. The gene calls are TRBV3-1 (or the pseudogene TRBV3-2) and TRBJ2-5; D is unresolved. The ends were cut back, 1 base at V and 2 bases at J, with 5 bases in the middle. From germline, CDR1 is LGHDT and CDR2 YNNKEL (reference sequence). The CDR3 totals 13 residues. The CDR3 loop reads CASSQAYQETQYF. CDR3 sequence (DNA): TGTGCCAGCAGCCAAGCCTATCAAGAGACCCAGTACTTC.

The V gene is TRBV5-1, the J gene TRBJ2-1; 8 nucleotides agree with TRBD1. CDR1 is SGHRS, CDR2 YFSETQ, per germline. This CDR3 is 15 amino acids long. V shed 5 bases and J 7 bases; nucleotides not matched to a gene: 11. The chain's CDR3 is CASRLGTGERNEQFF. As DNA, the CDR3 is TGCGCCAGCAGGCTGGGGACAGGCGAGAGGAATGAGCAGTTCTTC.

This chain uses TRBV2 with TRBJ2-2, with 13 bases lining up with TRBD2. This CDR3 spans 16 amino acids. V lost 2 bases, J lost 7 bases, and 4 bases stayed unmatched. The germline gives CDR1 SNHLY, CDR2 FYNNEI. CDR3 sequence (DNA): TGTGCCAGCAGTGAATCGACTAGCGGGAGGATCGGGGAGCTGTTTTTT. It translates to CASSESTSGRIGELFF.

The J gene is TRBJ2-1, the V gene TRBV28, with TRBD2 as a possible D gene (6 bases). Germline V gives CDR1 MDHEN, CDR2 SYDVKM. There are 22 residues in the CDR3. V lost 4 bases and J lost 1, with 32 bases in between. CDR3 amino acids: CASSSVPGKRDLTGRSYNEQFF. CDR3 DNA sequence: TGTGCCAGCAGTTCTGTCCCAGGGAAAAGGGACCTTACCGGGAGATCCTACAATGAGCAGTTCTTC.

The V and J genes are TRBV5-1 and TRBJ1-4; D is possibly TRBD1 (6 bases). CDR1 SGHRS and CDR2 YFSETQ come from the germline V gene. Trimming removed 4 bases at V and 7 bases at J, with 20 bases between. CDR3 size: 16 residues. This chain's CDR3 is CASSTDSSQAREKLFF. The CDR3, as DNA: TGCGCCAGCAGCACGGACAGCTCACAAGCTCGTGAAAAACTGTTTTTT.

J is TRBJ2-1 and V is TRBV9; perhaps TRBD1 as D (6 bases). The CDR3 runs 14 residues. Trimming took 2 bases from V and 5 from J, leaving 11 bases between them. Germline V CDR1 and CDR2: SGDLS, YYNGEE. The CDR3 reads CASSVIQGNNEQFF. As DNA, the CDR3 is TGTGCCAGCAGCGTGATCCAGGGGAACAATGAGCAGTTCTTC.

A few counts support this clone. The CDR3, as DNA: TGTGCCAGCACCACAGGGGCCACCGGGGAGCTGTTTTTT. This gives the protein CASTTGATGELFF. This chain joins TRBV2 and TRBJ2-2; 7 nucleotides line up with TRBD1. Germline CDR1 SNHLY, CDR2 FYNNEI. This CDR3 is 13 amino acids long. V shed 7 bases, J shed 4 bases, and the junction held 3 bases outside the gene matches.

The chain employs TRBV18 and TRBJ2-2; possible D gene TRBD2, 6 bases. CDR1 KGHSH and CDR2 LQKENI come from the germline V gene. The CDR3 has 15 residues. Trimming left V 1 base short and J 7 bases short, with 13 bases between. The CDR3 DNA sequence: TGTGCCAGCTCACCACGGGTCGCTAGCGACGGGGAGCTGTTTTTT. This codes for CASSPRVASDGELFF.